The sequence of this TCR beta chain was determined in a study of OX40 agonist ivuxolimab in advanced cancers. Overall study results and limits: Dose levels from 0.1 to 3.0 mg/kg saw CD4+ and CD8+ blood T cells expand clonally by week 6. The specificity for antigen of the expanded peripheral T cells was not determined. On average, CD8+ T cells had more expanded clones than CD4+. Some nonresponders likewise displayed low normalized T-cell clonal expansion.

V was shortened by 6 bases and J by 2 bases, with 9 bases between the two germline ends. This CDR3 has 13 residues. Germline V gives CDR1 SGHAT, CDR2 FQNNGV. Profiled with immunoSEQ multiplex PCR; TCRdb holds only in-frame clones, not every one. The repertoire holds roughly 48,000 clones, with approximately 88% as singletons. Comments on this clone: Its antigen is unidentified.

This chain connects TRBV11-2 to TRBJ2-3; unclear D gene. This sample comprised CD4+ or CD8+ T cells sorted from blood, obtained in a trial of the OX40 agonist ivuxolimab. The receptor's source is an adult with an advanced solid tumor such as melanoma, head and neck, liver or kidney cancer. CDR3 bases: TGTGCCAGCAGAGGTGGGAACACAGATACGCAGTATTTT. Protein sequence: CASRGGNTDTQYF.